The TCR beta chain under discussion was sequenced for a study of T cell responses to AZD1222 COVID-19 vaccine. Sequenced by immunoSEQ multiplex PCR; TCRdb stores in-frame clones only, minus some. The repertoire holds tens of thousands of clones, with around 86% as singletons. Study-level findings and limits: Donors were chiefly white British, with a greater number of females, and clonal diversity was perhaps underestimated. Nearly half of unique spike-specific TCRs reportedly avoided B.1.351 and B.1.1.7 mutated regions. Once two AZD1222 doses were given, Spike-specific TCR breadth and depth went up.

V gave up 0 bases and J gave up 7 bases; unmatched junction bases: 10. The CDR3 has 15 amino acids. Germline-derived CDR1 and CDR2 are SGHRS and YFSETQ. With respect to this clone: Its antigen is unidentified.

This chain joins TRBV5-1 and TRBJ2-7; 7 bases are shared with TRBD2. The sequence was collected from an adult in good health. Sequenced here: peripheral blood, sampled on day 0 of AZD1222 vaccination. This CDR3 reads CASSLAGSAGGEQYF. CDR3 DNA: TGCGCCAGCAGCTTGGCGGGCAGTGCCGGGGGGGAGCAGTACTTC. The full variable domain, in which reference TRBV5-1 and TRBJ2-7 provide the parts outside the CDR3, is KAGVTQTPRYLIKTRGQQVTLSCSPISGHRSVSWYQQTPGQGLQFLFEYFSETQRNKGNFPGRFSGRQFSNSRSEMNVSTLELGDSALYLCASSLAGSAGGEQYFGPGTRLTVT.